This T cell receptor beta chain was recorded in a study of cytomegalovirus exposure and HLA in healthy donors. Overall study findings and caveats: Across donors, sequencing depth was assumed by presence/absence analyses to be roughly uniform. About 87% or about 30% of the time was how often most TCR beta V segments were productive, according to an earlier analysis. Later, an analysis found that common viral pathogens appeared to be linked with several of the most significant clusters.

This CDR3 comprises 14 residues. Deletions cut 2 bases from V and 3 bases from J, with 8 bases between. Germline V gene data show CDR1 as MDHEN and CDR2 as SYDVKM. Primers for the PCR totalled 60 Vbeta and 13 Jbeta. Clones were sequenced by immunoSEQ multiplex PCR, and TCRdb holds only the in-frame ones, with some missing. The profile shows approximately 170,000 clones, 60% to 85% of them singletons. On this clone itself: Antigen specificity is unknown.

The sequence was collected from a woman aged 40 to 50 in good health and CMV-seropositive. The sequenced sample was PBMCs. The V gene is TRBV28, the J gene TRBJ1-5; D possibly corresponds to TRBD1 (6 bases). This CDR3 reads CASSLQGNNQPQHF. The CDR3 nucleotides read TGTGCCAGCAGTTTACAGGGGAACAATCAGCCCCAGCATTTT.